Each of the 31 T cell receptor beta chains below was sequenced from the same sample in a study of cytomegalovirus exposure and HLA in healthy donors. Both 60 Vbeta primers and 13 Jbeta primers went into the PCR. The method was immunoSEQ multiplex PCR; TCRdb's version includes in-frame clones alone and lacks a portion of them. The data show 90,000 to 110,000 clones, around 75% seen once. The sequenced sample was PBMCs. These receptors all come from a man aged 25 to 45 in good health and CMV-seronegative.

This chain connects TRBV28 to TRBJ1-3; 8 bases are a match to TRBD1. V lost 7 bases and J lost 5; bases outside the gene matches: 10. Germline CDR1 and CDR2: MDHEN and SYDVKM. CDR3 length: 15 residues. The CDR3 spells CASTSGGRVRNTIYF. In DNA, the CDR3 is TGTGCCAGCACTTCAGGGGGCAGGGTGCGAAACACCATATATTTT.

The chain carries TRBV5-1 and TRBJ2-7, with 7 nucleotides matching TRBD1. The germline CDR1 and CDR2 sequences are SGHRS and YFSETQ. With V trimmed by 4 bases and J by 1 base, 5 bases remained unmatched. The CDR3 totals 14 residues. CDR3: CASSEDRWSYEQYF. Written as DNA, the CDR3 is TGCGCCAGCAGCGAGGACAGGTGGTCCTACGAGCAGTACTTC.

The V and J genes are TRBV4-3 and TRBJ1-2, with D possibly matching TRBD1 (5 bases). CDR1 and CDR2 (germline): LGHNA, YSLEER. V was pared by 3 bases and J by 3 bases, with 17 bases between. The length of the CDR3 is 16 residues. The CDR3 spells CASSQLLGREDYGYTF. Here the CDR3 DNA reads TGCGCCAGCAGCCAGTTGTTGGGCAGGGAGGACTATGGCTACACCTTC.

This chain connects TRBV4-3 to TRBJ2-1; TRBD1 aligns across 7 bases. The V gene end was trimmed by 4 bases and the J gene end by 4 bases; junction bases not matched to a gene: 7. Germline V CDR1 and CDR2: LGHNA, YSLEER. The CDR3 length is 15 residues. The CDR3 sequence is CASSRSGQTYNEQFF. In nucleotides, the CDR3 is TGCGCCAGCAGCCGATCGGGACAGACTTACAATGAGCAGTTCTTC.

For the CDR3, the DNA is TGTGCCAGCAGCCTCGGACAGGACTATGGCTACACCTTC. This encodes CASSLGQDYGYTF. The rearrangement uses TRBV5-4 and TRBJ1-2, with 7 bases matching TRBD1. Germline V CDR1 and CDR2: SGHNT, YYREEE (reference sequence). This CDR3 spans 13 amino acids. Trimming cost V 4 bases and J 3 bases; bases outside gene matches: 3.

This sequence joins TRBV25-1 and TRBJ2-7, with 8 bases lining up with TRBD1. The CDR3 loop spans 12 amino acids. The trim removed 10 bases at V and 3 bases at J, leaving 5 bases unmatched. CDR1 MGHDK and CDR2 SYGVNS come from the germline V gene. CDR3 amino acids: CATGTGVYEQYF. In DNA form, the CDR3 reads TGTGCCACCGGGACAGGCGTCTACGAGCAGTACTTC.

This sequence joins TRBV25-1 and TRBJ2-6; possible D gene TRBD2, 5 bases. The germline V gene encodes CDR1 MGHDK and CDR2 SYGVNS. V was clipped by 7 bases and J by 0 bases, with 10 bases between them. This CDR3 has 15 amino acids. For the CDR3, the DNA is TGTGCCAGCACCCCGGGGAACTCTGGGGCCAACGTCCTGACTTTC. Translating gives CASTPGNSGANVLTF.

The chain recombines TRBV4-1 with TRBJ2-2, with TRBD1 identical over 8 bases. Trimming at V came to 4 bases and at J to 1 base, leaving 11 bases not matched to a gene. Germline V gives CDR1 MGHRA, CDR2 YSYEKL. The length of the CDR3 is 18 residues. CDR3 protein: CASSPKPRDRRNTGELFF. The CDR3 DNA is TGCGCCAGCAGCCCAAAACCCCGGGACAGGCGGAACACCGGGGAGCTGTTTTTT.

The V and J genes are TRBV27 and TRBJ2-7; 7 bases align to TRBD1. The V segment lost 2 bases and the J segment 3 bases; nucleotides outside the gene matches: 13. The CDR3 has 17 amino acids. Germline CDR1 is MNHEY and CDR2 is SMNVEV (reference sequence). DNA of the CDR3: TGTGCCAGCAGTTTAACGACAGGGTCCTCTACTCGCTACGAGCAGTACTTC. Its translation is CASSLTTGSSTRYEQYF.

The J gene is TRBJ1-5, the V gene TRBV9; D is uncertain. The V end was cut by 0 bases, the J end by 3 bases, with 7 bases between. The V gene's germline CDR1 is SGDLS and CDR2 YYNGEE. The CDR3 has 14 residues. The CDR3 DNA sequence: TGTGCCAGCAGCGTAGGGCCCTCCAATCAGCCCCAGCATTTT. Protein sequence: CASSVGPSNQPQHF.

This rearrangement joins TRBV19 to TRBJ1-1, with 10 nucleotides matching TRBD1. The J segment lost 6 bases and the V segment lost 5 bases, leaving 6 bases of the junction unmatched. Looked up from germline, CDR1 is LNHDA and CDR2 is SQIVND (reference sequence). The CDR3 is 14 residues long. CDR3 nucleotides: TGTGCCAGTAGTCCGGGACAGGGGAAGTCTGAAGCTTTCTTT. Its translation is CASSPGQGKSEAFF.

The gene calls are TRBV6-1 and TRBJ2-2, with D possibly being TRBD1 (5 bases). Germline loops: CDR1 MNHNS, CDR2 SASEGT. The V and J ends lost 0 bases and 4 bases respectively, with 18 bases between them. CDR3 size: 18 residues. The CDR3 loop reads CASSEAKGRGPSTGELFF. CDR3 sequence (DNA): TGTGCCAGCAGTGAAGCTAAAGGAAGGGGCCCAAGCACCGGGGAGCTGTTTTTT.

The chain joins TRBV30 to TRBJ1-3; TRBD1 aligns across 7 bases. J was trimmed by 0 bases and V by 3 bases; bases with no gene match: 5. This CDR3 has 15 amino acids. Germline loops: CDR1 GTSNPN, CDR2 SVGIG (reference sequence). The CDR3 nucleotides read TGTGCCTGGAGACGGGACAGAAGCTCTGGAAACACCATATATTTT. It encodes CAWRRDRSSGNTIYF.

The V call is TRBV10-3, the J call TRBJ1-5; possible D gene TRBD1, 5 bases. The CDR3 has 17 amino acids. Trimming removed 0 bases from V and 2 bases from J, with 14 bases in between. Looked up from germline, CDR1 is ENHRY and CDR2 is SYGVKD. CDR3 amino acids: CAISESTLQAGNQPQHF. The CDR3 DNA is TGTGCCATCAGTGAGTCGACTCTACAGGCCGGCAATCAGCCCCAGCATTTT.

The chain employs TRBV7-2 and TRBJ2-7; TRBD1 matches at 7 bases. This CDR3 region has 15 residues. V lost 5 bases, J lost 2 bases, and 9 bases stayed unmatched. CDR1 and CDR2 from the germline V gene are SGHTA and FQGNSA. The CDR3: CASSADRDTTYEQYF. CDR3 DNA sequence: TGTGCCAGCAGCGCCGACAGGGATACAACCTACGAGCAGTACTTC.

The V call is TRBV9, the J call TRBJ2-1; D unresolved. The CDR3 covers 12 residues. Looked up from germline, CDR1 is SGDLS and CDR2 is YYNGEE. The V and J ends lost 4 bases and 7 bases respectively, with 9 bases between them. CDR3 DNA sequence: TGTGCCAGCAGCTTACAACCAAATGAGCAGTTCTTC. Amino acid sequence: CASSLQPNEQFF.

The genes are TRBV6-6 and TRBJ2-6; no clear D gene. CDR1 MNHNY and CDR2 SVGAGI come from the germline V gene (reference sequence). CDR3 length: 14 residues. The germline V and J ends were trimmed by 0 bases and 7 bases, with 7 bases remaining between them. In DNA, the CDR3 is TGTGCCAGCAGTTACTCGATGAGCGCCAACGTCCTGACTTTC. Translated: CASSYSMSANVLTF.

This chain connects TRBV7-9 to TRBJ2-1; D is perhaps TRBD1 (6 bases). Looked up from germline, CDR1 is SEHNR and CDR2 is FQNEAQ (reference sequence). The CDR3 has 13 amino acids. Trimming pared 6 bases from V and 4 bases from J, leaving 10 bases between. In DNA, the CDR3 is TGTGCCAGCAGATGGGGGCAATACAATGAGCAGTTCTTC. Protein sequence: CASRWGQYNEQFF. The full variable domain, with the rest looked up from reference TRBV7-9 and TRBJ2-1, is DTGVSQNPRHKITKRGQNVTFRCDPISEHNRLYWYRQTLGQGPEFLTYFQNEAQLEKSRLLSDRFSAERPKGSFSTLEIQRTEQGDSAMYLCASRWGQYNEQFFGPGTRLTVL.

This chain uses TRBV14 with TRBJ2-5, with a tentative D call TRBD1 (5 bases). V lost 2 bases and J 1 base, leaving 14 bases between the germline ends. The V gene's germline CDR1 is SGHDN and CDR2 FVKESK. This CDR3 is built from 16 residues. The DNA of the CDR3 is TGTGCCAGCAGCCAAAAGGGGTGGTACAGCCAAGAGACCCAGTACTTC. Translation: CASSQKGWYSQETQYF.

V and J are TRBV15 and TRBJ2-5, with D perhaps TRBD2 (7 bases). The end of the DNA aligns better with TRBJ2-7, so the J call may be wrong. This CDR3 contains 15 residues. Germline V lookup: CDR1 LNHNV, CDR2 YYDKDF (reference sequence). The CDR3 reads CATSGGGGETYEQYF. The CDR3 DNA reads as TGTGCCACCAGCGGGGGGGGCGGGGAGACCTACGAGCAGTACTTC.

V usage is TRBV7-9 and J usage is TRBJ2-3; 9 bases align to TRBD2. Trimming took 5 bases from V and 0 from J; bases not matched to a gene: 12. The CDR3 totals 18 residues. CDR1 is SEHNR, CDR2 FQNEAQ, per germline (reference sequence). CDR3 protein: CASSPGAGGSPSTDTQYF. In DNA, the CDR3 is TGTGCCAGCAGCCCGGGAGCGGGGGGCTCTCCTAGCACAGATACGCAGTATTTT.

Remarks on this clone: An end of the junction differs from the germline gene, which may be a read error. The rearrangement uses TRBV7-9 and TRBJ1-5; possibly TRBD1 for D (6 bases). The CDR3 has 14 amino acids. CDR1 and CDR2 from the germline V gene are SEHNR and FQNEAQ (reference sequence). CDR3 loop: CSSSKDSANQPQHF. In DNA, the CDR3 is TGTTCCAGCAGCAAGGACAGTGCCAATCAGCCCCAGCATTTT.

The chain recombines TRBV5-4 with TRBJ2-3; TRBD1 is a possible D gene (5 bases). This CDR3 region has 15 residues. V was pared by 4 bases and J by 2 bases, with 14 bases between. CDR1 and CDR2 (germline): SGHNT, YYREEE (reference sequence). CDR3: CASSRQTRHTDTQYF. CDR3 DNA sequence: TGTGCCAGCAGCAGACAGACCCGTCACACAGATACGCAGTATTTT.

CDR3 residues: CASSPEGLAGTDTQYF. The DNA for the CDR3 is TGTGCCAGCAGCCCCGAGGGACTAGCGGGGACAGATACGCAGTATTTT. V gene TRBV9 combines with J gene TRBJ2-3; 13 bases map to TRBD2. Germline V CDR1 and CDR2: SGDLS, YYNGEE. CDR3 length: 16 residues. Losses at the gene ends were 4 bases for V and 3 bases for J; bases not matched to a gene: 5.

V gene TRBV5-1 combines with J gene TRBJ1-1; tentatively, D is TRBD1 (6 bases). Trimming removed 0 bases at V and 5 bases at J, with 11 bases between. The CDR3 is made up of 14 amino acids. The germline V gene has CDR1 SGHRS and CDR2 YFSETQ. The CDR3 here is CASSLAAGATEAFF. The DNA of the CDR3 is TGCGCCAGCAGCTTGGCCGCGGGGGCAACTGAAGCTTTCTTT.

This clone was seen more than once but under ten times. The chain is built from TRBV2 and TRBJ2-7, with D uncertain. From germline, CDR1 is SNHLY and CDR2 FYNNEI. This CDR3 has 11 amino acids. V lost 6 bases and J lost 4, with 7 bases in between. CDR3 sequence reads: CASSPNYEQYF. The CDR3, as DNA: TGTGCCAGCAGCCCTAATTACGAGCAGTACTTC.

The genes are TRBV19 and TRBJ2-2, with D tentatively TRBD2 (6 bases). Trimming shortened V by 4 bases and J by 6 bases, and 12 bases separated the two germline ends. The CDR3 contains 14 residues. Germline lookup yields CDR1 LNHDA and CDR2 SQIVND (reference sequence). Here the CDR3 DNA reads TGTGCCAGTAGTAAGGGACTTGCACCCGGGGAGCTGTTTTTT. Translation: CASSKGLAPGELFF.

The rearrangement links TRBV29-1 to TRBJ2-7; the match to TRBD2 covers 11 bases. The length of the CDR3 is 17 residues. J gave up 4 bases and V 6 bases, and 17 bases lay outside the gene matches. The V gene's germline CDR1 is SQVTM and CDR2 ANQGSEA. CDR3 loop: CSVMGGTSGIGVYEQYF. As DNA, the CDR3 is TGCAGCGTGATGGGGGGGACTAGCGGAATTGGCGTATACGAGCAGTACTTC.

This chain uses TRBV7-7 with TRBJ2-7, with a weak D call TRBD2 (6 bases). Trimming stripped 3 bases from V and 4 bases from J, with 22 bases between. Germline V gene data show CDR1 as SSHAT and CDR2 as FNYEAQ (reference sequence). The CDR3 consists of 17 residues. The CDR3 is CASSFRELGPSSYEQYF. In nucleotides, the CDR3 is TGTGCCAGCAGCTTCCGGGAGCTTGGCCCTAGCTCGTACGAGCAGTACTTC.

The CDR3 reads CASSLLTGATNEKLFF. The CDR3 bases are TGTGCCAGCAGCTTGCTGACAGGGGCCACTAATGAAAAACTGTTTTTT. The chain combines TRBV5-4 with TRBJ1-4, with TRBD1 identical over 8 bases. Germline lookup yields CDR1 SGHNT and CDR2 YYREEE (reference sequence). The J segment lost 2 bases and the V segment lost 1 base, leaving 4 bases of the junction unmatched. The CDR3 extends over 16 amino acids.

The V call is TRBV13, the J call TRBJ1-2; the match to TRBD1 covers 10 bases. CDR1 PRHDT and CDR2 FYEKMQ come from the germline V gene (reference sequence). CDR3 size: 13 residues. J gave up 6 bases and V 5 bases, and 3 bases lay outside the gene matches. CDR3 nucleotide sequence: TGTGCCAGCAGCAGGGGACAGGGGAATGGCTACACCTTC. Amino acid sequence: CASSRGQGNGYTF.